This T cell receptor (beta chain) was observed in a study of T-cell reconstitution after alpha-beta-depleted transplantation in children. During its preparation, the TCRbeta library received unique molecular identifiers. Each CDR3 protein is one row after TCRdb ran MiXCR on the PCR reads. The table records some 400,000 distinct CDR3 sequences, over 20% of them present only once. Germline loops: CDR1 MGHRA, CDR2 YSYEKL. This CDR3 has 15 amino acids. Trimming took off 0 bases at V and 3 bases at J, with 12 bases between the two ends. The TCR comes from a human donor who donated a stem cell graft to a child with acute myeloid leukemia. This chain joins TRBV4-1 and TRBJ2-7; D ambiguous. This specimen consisted of PBMCs from the stem cell graft donor, obtained from the stem cell graft. DNA for the CDR3: TGCGCCAGCAGCCAAGATCCCAGGCTGGACTACGAGCAGTACTTC. Amino acid sequence: CASSQDPRLDYEQYF.